This is a list of T cell receptor beta chains from one sample in a study of T-cell memory formation after mild COVID-19. TCRdb re-analysed the 5' RACE reads in MiXCR, keeping a single row per CDR3 protein. This sample yields 450,000 or so distinct CDR3 sequences, of which about 23% are seen a single time; under 15% belongs to the top ten. The sequencing input was PBMCs or a T cell subset sorted from them (not recorded which). The receptors were gathered from an adult woman who had mild COVID-19 (a few samples of this study predate the infection). Cell type and time point are not known. Both conserved end residues are part of each CDR3. The D gene is left open where the match is weak. Rows may omit the clone size; those that give it use once, few, many or a size class.

j_call d_call v_call clone_size cdr3_aa cdr3_nt
TRBJ2-7 NA TRBV7-2 few CASSYQAATRGEQYF TGTGCCAGCAGCTACCAAGCGGCGACCCGGGGGGAGCAGTACTTC
TRBJ2-1 TRBD2 TRBV5-1 few CASSLSGTSNNEQFF TGCGCCAGCAGCTTATCCGGGACTAGTAACAATGAGCAGTTCTTC
TRBJ2-1 NA TRBV12-3/TRBV12-4 NA CASSRQYEQFF TGTGCCAGCAGTAGACAATATGAGCAGTTCTTC
TRBJ2-1 TRBD2 TRBV7-8 NA CATRPTWTSGGGYNEQFF TGTGCCACCCGACCGACCTGGACTAGCGGGGGGGGATACAATGAGCAGTTCTTC
TRBJ2-2 NA TRBV7-2 NA CASSSGRTNTGELFF TGTGCCAGCAGCTCCGGACGGACGAACACCGGGGAGCTGTTTTTT
TRBJ2-7 NA TRBV5-1 few CASSRGDNPYEQYF TGCGCCAGCAGCAGAGGGGACAATCCCTACGAGCAGTACTTC
TRBJ1-2 TRBD1 TRBV9 NA CASSATGVLGYTF TGTGCCAGCAGCGCCACAGGGGTACTTGGCTACACCTTC
TRBJ2-1 NA TRBV7-2 many CASSSGLGIGPRYNEQFF TGTGCCAGCAGCTCTGGCTTGGGGATCGGGCCTAGGTACAATGAGCAGTTCTTC
TRBJ2-7 TRBD2 TRBV3-1 many CASSQDRKLAGGQQYF TGTGCCAGCAGCCAAGATCGTAAACTAGCGGGGGGGCAGCAGTACTTC
TRBJ2-1 TRBD2 TRBV4-2 few CASSRSGRESNEQFF TGTGCCAGCAGTCGTAGCGGGAGGGAATCCAATGAGCAGTTCTTC
TRBJ2-7 TRBD1 TRBV5-5 NA CASSLGLGQGENEQYF TGTGCCAGCAGCTTGGGGTTGGGACAGGGGGAAAACGAGCAGTACTTC
TRBJ2-3 TRBD1 TRBV2 NA CASSVLFPTGKTDTQYF TGTGCCAGCAGTGTTTTGTTCCCGACAGGGAAAACAGATACGCAGTATTTT
TRBJ2-3 TRBD1 TRBV15 NA CATSTDRGRLVSDTQYF TGTGCCACCAGCACGGACAGGGGGCGATTAGTTTCAGATACGCAGTATTTT
TRBJ2-7 TRBD1 TRBV5-1 NA CASSLGTGGFYEQYF TGCGCCAGCAGCTTGGGGACAGGGGGCTTCTACGAGCAGTACTTC
TRBJ2-3 TRBD2 TRBV29-1 NA CSVVRLAGGLSTDTQYF TGCAGCGTTGTTAGACTAGCGGGAGGGCTTTCCACAGATACGCAGTATTTT
TRBJ1-1 NA TRBV3-1 few CASSPDGDTEAFF TGTGCCAGCAGTCCAGACGGAGACACTGAAGCTTTCTTT
TRBJ2-7 TRBD1 TRBV20-1 NA CSARNPRGTYEQYF TGCAGTGCTAGAAATCCCAGGGGGACGTACGAGCAGTACTTC
TRBJ2-7 NA TRBV24-1 few CATSDPVKQYF TGTGCCACCAGTGATCCGGTAAAGCAGTACTTC
TRBJ2-1 NA TRBV7-7 NA CASSLSADGSYNEQFF TGTGCTAGCAGCTTATCGGCAGACGGCTCCTACAATGAGCAGTTCTTC
TRBJ1-2 NA TRBV7-9 few CASSLGTAGFSYGYTF TGTGCCAGCAGCTTGGGGACGGCGGGTTTCTCCTATGGCTACACCTTC
TRBJ2-3 NA TRBV7-8 NA CASSLIGRTPYPNTDTQYF TGTGCCAGCAGCTTAATAGGGAGGACGCCTTATCCAAACACAGATACGCAGTATTTT
TRBJ2-4 NA TRBV7-2 NA CASSLGQRTGPLAKNIQYF TGTGCCAGCAGCTTGGGGCAAAGGACGGGACCACTAGCCAAAAACATTCAGTACTTC
TRBJ2-7 TRBD2 TRBV4-3 few CASSQEPRPSGAYEQYF TGCGCCAGCAGCCAAGAGCCTAGGCCTAGCGGTGCCTACGAGCAGTACTTC
TRBJ2-2 NA TRBV5-1 many CASSLTSGNTGELFF TGCGCCAGCAGCTTGACTTCGGGGAACACCGGGGAGCTGTTTTTT
TRBJ2-3 NA TRBV12-3/TRBV12-4 NA CASSKLVLSSTDTQYF TGTGCCAGCAGCAAACTAGTCCTTTCTAGCACAGATACGCAGTATTTT
TRBJ2-1 NA TRBV7-9 NA CASSLALLNEQFF TGTGCCAGCAGCCTAGCCCTTCTCAATGAGCAGTTCTTC
TRBJ2-7 NA TRBV11-2 many CASSVPFRQAYEQYF TGTGCCAGCAGCGTCCCGTTTCGACAAGCCTACGAGCAGTACTTC
TRBJ2-5 TRBD1 TRBV5-5 NA CASSRDRGQETQYF TGTGCCAGCAGTCGGGACAGGGGCCAAGAGACCCAGTACTTC
TRBJ2-3 NA TRBV11-3 NA CASSLARPGDTQYF TGTGCCAGCAGCTTAGCCCGCCCTGGAGATACGCAGTATTTT
TRBJ2-3 NA TRBV7-9 few CASSLPNGETDTQYF TGTGCCAGCAGCTTACCGAACGGGGAGACAGATACGCAGTATTTT
TRBJ2-7 NA TRBV30 NA CAWSLGFSYEQYF TGTGCCTGGAGTTTAGGCTTCTCCTACGAGCAGTACTTC
TRBJ2-1 NA TRBV6-2/TRBV6-3 NA CASSLEVYNEQFF TGTGCCAGCAGTCTAGAAGTTTACAATGAGCAGTTCTTC
TRBJ1-2 NA TRBV5-6 few CASSLLEDGYTF TGTGCCAGCAGCTTGCTCGAAGATGGCTACACCTTC
TRBJ2-1 NA TRBV21-1 many CASSKDLAGGLREQFF TGTGCCAGCAGCAAAGATCTAGCGGGGGGGCTACGGGAGCAGTTCTTC
TRBJ2-6 NA TRBV9 many CASSPPLWGAGANVLTF TGTGCCAGCAGCCCCCCCTTATGGGGCGCTGGGGCCAACGTCCTGACTTTC
TRBJ2-2 NA TRBV7-2 NA CASSLWNPRTGELFF TGTGCCAGCAGCTTGTGGAATCCGCGGACCGGGGAGCTGTTTTTT
TRBJ2-3 TRBD2 TRBV4-3 NA CASSQAQGLAGQTSTDTQYF TGCGCCAGCAGCCAAGCGCAGGGACTAGCGGGACAGACTAGCACAGATACGCAGTATTTT
TRBJ2-1 NA TRBV4-3 NA CASSLGTTGYNEQFF TGCGCCAGCAGCCTAGGAACTACGGGCTACAATGAGCAGTTCTTC
TRBJ2-3 TRBD1 TRBV30 NA CAWSSDRPGTQYF TGTGCCTGGAGTTCGGACAGGCCAGGTACGCAGTATTTT
TRBJ2-5 NA TRBV20-1 NA CSARVWQQETQYF TGCAGTGCTAGAGTTTGGCAGCAAGAGACCCAGTACTTC
TRBJ1-2 TRBD1 TRBV5-1 few CASSLDRDSYGYTF TGCGCCAGCAGCTTGGACCGGGACAGCTATGGCTACACCTTC
TRBJ2-3 TRBD1 TRBV18 NA CASSLGTAFTDTQYF TGTGCCAGCTCCCTTGGGACAGCCTTCACAGATACGCAGTATTTT
TRBJ2-1 TRBD2 TRBV27 once CASNREGSYNEQFF TGTGCCAGCAACCGGGAGGGATCCTACAATGAGCAGTTCTTC
TRBJ1-1 TRBD1 TRBV7-2 few CASSVQGALTETEAFF TGTGCCAGCAGCGTACAGGGGGCGCTTACGGAGACTGAAGCTTTCTTT
TRBJ2-1 TRBD2 TRBV7-9 NA CASTTSATYNEQFF TGTGCCAGCACGACTAGCGCCACCTACAATGAGCAGTTCTTC
TRBJ2-5 NA TRBV7-9 NA CASSLVWGSQETQYF TGTGCCAGCAGCTTAGTCTGGGGCAGCCAAGAGACCCAGTACTTC
TRBJ2-7 TRBD1 TRBV27 few CASSLDDRGEQYF TGTGCCAGCAGTTTAGACGACAGGGGCGAGCAGTACTTC
TRBJ1-2 NA TRBV12-3/TRBV12-4 NA CASSFRSYGYTF TGTGCCAGCAGTTTTAGAAGCTATGGCTACACCTTC
TRBJ2-1 TRBD1 TRBV24-1 NA CATSEGQGAGNEQFF TGTGCCACCAGTGAGGGGCAGGGGGCAGGCAATGAGCAGTTCTTC
TRBJ2-1 TRBD2 TRBV27 many CASSLLGGSSYNEQFF TGTGCCAGCAGTTTATTGGGGGGGAGCTCCTACAATGAGCAGTTCTTC
TRBJ2-7 NA TRBV6-1 few CASSEAHPWGTYEQYF TGTGCCAGCAGTGAAGCGCACCCTTGGGGCACCTACGAGCAGTACTTC
TRBJ2-7 NA TRBV20-1 NA CSASRPGVSEQYF TGCAGTGCTAGTCGACCAGGGGTTAGCGAGCAGTACTTC
TRBJ2-7 NA TRBV6-2/TRBV6-3 NA CASSWTVGEQYF TGTGCCAGCAGCTGGACGGTCGGCGAGCAGTACTTC